The 4 T cell receptor beta chains below come from one sample, sequenced in a study of blood T cell repertoires in COVID-19 (dated by TCRdb to 2018 to 2021). Library prep was done by the immunoSEQ multiplex PCR assay. Imported from immuneACCESS, the table was reduced by TCRdb to in-frame sequences with V and J called. These copies leave out some clones; in studies compared against another copy, an unresolved V gene accounts for under half, and the cause of the remainder is not known. This sample lists approximately 150,000 clones; 70% to 90% were detected once. Jointly, the top ten make up around 1.1% of the sample. Sequences were obtained from peripheral blood. These receptors all come from a man aged 40-49 years with acute or convalescent COVID-19.

This chain uses TRBV19 with TRBJ1-5, with 7 bases fitting TRBD1. Germline V gives CDR1 LNHDA, CDR2 SQIVND (reference sequence). The CDR3 consists of 14 residues. With 7 bases clipped from V and 5 bases from J, the junction kept 8 bases outside the gene matches. The CDR3: CASTVQGLYQPQHF. The CDR3 bases are TGTGCCAGTACTGTACAGGGGCTATATCAGCCCCAGCATTTT.

The chain carries TRBV19 and TRBJ2-3, with 7 bases lining up with TRBD2. V lost 5 bases and J lost 2; bases outside the gene matches: 4. Germline V CDR1 and CDR2: LNHDA, SQIVND (reference sequence). This CDR3 comprises 14 residues. CDR3 protein: CASSRGGDTDTQYF. CDR3 nucleotides: TGTGCCAGTAGTCGCGGGGGTGACACAGATACGCAGTATTTT.

The chain couples TRBV13 to TRBJ1-6; D is perhaps TRBD1 (6 bases). The CDR3 is 17 residues long. Germline values: CDR1 PRHDT, CDR2 FYEKMQ (reference sequence). Trimming shortened V by 0 bases and J by 7 bases, and 16 bases separated the two germline ends. CDR3 coding DNA: TGTGCCAGCAGCTTAGGGTGGGGCGGGGGCGCGAATTCACCCCTCCACTTT. It yields the protein CASSLGWGGGANSPLHF.

This clone was seen a handful of times. The CDR3 bases are TGTGCCAGCAGCCAAAGGGGGTTCTCTGGAAACACCATATATTTT. Its translation: CASSQRGFSGNTIYF. The chain employs TRBV7-2 and TRBJ1-3; the D gene is possibly TRBD1 (6 bases). The CDR3 runs 15 residues. Germline lookup yields CDR1 SGHTA and CDR2 FQGNSA. With 5 bases removed from V and 0 bases from J, the gap between germline ends came to 11 bases.